The sequence of this T cell receptor (beta chain) was determined in a study of T-cell reconstitution after alpha-beta-depleted transplantation in children. Study-wide findings and caveats: Several hundred expanded graft clones reportedly gave rise to the alpha-beta T cells present about two months after transplant. Newly produced T cells mostly provided counts and TCRbeta diversity after one year, as hyperexpanded clones declined. From surviving recipient T cells and thymic progenitors came the high day-60 TCRbeta diversity observed in some patients.

The V end was cut by 0 bases, the J end by 18 bases, with 18 bases between. Germline lookup yields CDR1 LNHNV and CDR2 YYDKDF (reference sequence). This CDR3 is 14 amino acids long. The TCRbeta library incorporated unique molecular identifiers. TCRdb redid the calling of the PCR reads with MiXCR, one entry per CDR3 protein. In the table there are some 200,000 distinct CDR3 sequences, about 8.2% of which are singletons. Judged by abundance, this clonotype is large. The antigen remains unidentified. This specimen was PBMCs, mostly from graft donor cells, taken 360 days after TCRalphabeta/CD19-depleted stem cell transplant. This clonotype was sampled from a male patient aged 2 to 10 who had a stem cell transplant for acute myeloid leukemia, so the T cells may come from the graft donor. The chain joins TRBV15 to TRBJ1-6, with D perhaps matching TRBD1 (5 bases). Here the CDR3 reads CATSREVGAQGPHF. The CDR3 DNA is TGTGCCACCAGCAGAGAAGTTGGGGCCCAAGGCCCCCACTTT. Combining the CDR3 with reference TRBV15 and TRBJ1-6 gives the whole variable domain DAMVIQNPRYQVTQFGKPVTLSCSQTLNHNVMYWYQQKSSQAPKLLFHYYDKDFNNEADTPDNFQSRRPNTSFCFLDIRSPGLGDTAMYLCATSREVGAQGPHFGNGTRLTVT.